These T cell receptor beta chains were read from a single sample in a study of cytomegalovirus exposure and HLA in healthy donors. The method was immunoSEQ multiplex PCR; TCRdb's version includes in-frame clones alone and lacks a portion of them. The sample includes some 98,000 clones, more than 70% of them seen just once. The sequenced material came from PBMCs. The receptors derive from a female donor in good health and CMV-seronegative. Each CDR3 is given with its conserved first and last residue. The order of the fields is V gene, clone size, J gene, D gene, CDR3 DNA, CDR3 protein. D genes are given only for firm matches. Not all rows give a size; the values are once, few, many and, for expanded clones, a class.

TRBV28,NA,TRBJ2-4,TRBD1,TGTGCCAGCAGTTTAACCGGGACAGGGGAAAACATTCAGTACTTC,CASSLTGTGENIQYF
TRBV6-5,once,TRBJ2-1,TRBD2,TGTGCCAGCAGTTCGACTAGCGGGGGGGCAGTCAATGAGCAGTTCTTC,CASSSTSGGAVNEQFF
TRBV6-1,NA,TRBJ2-7,NA,TGTGCCAGCAGTAAAGGGGCTAGCGACTCCTACGAGCAGTACTTC,CASSKGASDSYEQYF
TRBV29-1,NA,TRBJ2-4,NA,TGCAGCGTTGACGGTTTGGTCGGGTCAGCAGCCAAAAACATTCAGTACTTC,CSVDGLVGSAAKNIQYF
TRBV2,NA,TRBJ1-4,TRBD1,TGTGCCAGCAGCCGACAGGGCCTAAATGAAAAACTGTTTTTT,CASSRQGLNEKLFF
TRBV7-3,NA,TRBJ1-2,NA,TGTGCCAGCAGCTCAAAAGGTAGGGGAACTAACTATGGCTACACCTTC,CASSSKGRGTNYGYTF
TRBV7-8,NA,TRBJ2-6,TRBD1,TGTGCCAGCAGCACACGACAGGGCAACGGTCTGACTTTC,CASSTRQGNGLTF
TRBV30,NA,TRBJ1-1,NA,TGTGCCTGGAGTACCCGGGACATATCTCATGTGAACACTGAAGCTTTCTTT,CAWSTRDISHVNTEAFF
TRBV5-1,NA,TRBJ1-1,NA,TGCGCCAGCAGCCGAAACTTAGCACAGGGTTTCAACACTGAAGCTTTCTTT,CASSRNLAQGFNTEAFF
TRBV18,NA,TRBJ2-5,TRBD2,TGTGCCAGCTCACCGATGGGGGGACTAGCGGGAGAAGAGACCCAGTACTTC,CASSPMGGLAGEETQYF
TRBV5-1,NA,TRBJ2-3,NA,TGCGCCAGCAGCGCGGGACCTGAAGGAACAGATACGCAGTATTTT,CASSAGPEGTDTQYF
TRBV7-9,few,TRBJ2-7,TRBD2,TGTGCCAGCAGCGGGGGACTAGCGGGAGGGACCTACGAGCAGTACTTC,CASSGGLAGGTYEQYF
TRBV7-3,NA,TRBJ2-7,TRBD1,TGTGCCAGCAGCTCCCGACAGGGGTCAGGGGAGCAGTACTTC,CASSSRQGSGEQYF
TRBV5-1,NA,TRBJ2-7,TRBD2,TGCGCCAGCAGCTTGGCCGGGACTAGCCGCGAGCAGTACTTC,CASSLAGTSREQYF
TRBV6-5,NA,TRBJ2-7,NA,TGTGCCAGCAGTCTCGAACAGGGCTACGAGCAGTACTTC,CASSLEQGYEQYF
TRBV7-3,once,TRBJ2-3,NA,TGTGCCAGCAGCCTTACTGGGACTAGCACAGATACGCAGTATTTT,CASSLTGTSTDTQYF